These 25 T cell receptor beta chains originate from one sample sequenced in a study of blood T cell repertoires in COVID-19. Profiling relied on immunoSEQ multiplex PCR, and the TCRdb table lists in-frame clones only, not all of them. Of about 250,000 clones in the sample, 85% are singletons; the top ten hold approximately 9.6%. Material: PBMCs or T cells enriched from blood (not recorded which). These receptors came from a woman between 50 and 59 years old with acute COVID-19.

The V and J genes are TRBV6-5 and TRBJ1-2; D is unresolved. This CDR3 spans 14 amino acids. CDR1 and CDR2 (germline): MNHEY, SVGAGI. Trimming cost V 2 bases and J 0 bases, with 7 bases left between them. As DNA, the CDR3 is TGTGCCAGCAGTTACGACGGAGCTAACTATGGCTACACCTTC. The encoded protein is CASSYDGANYGYTF.

The chain is built from TRBV7-2 and TRBJ2-6; TRBD2 aligns across 13 bases. The germline V gene encodes CDR1 SGHTA and CDR2 FQGNSA. Germline trimming cut 4 bases from V and 0 bases from J; bases unmatched to any gene: 3. The CDR3 contains 18 residues. CDR3 in amino acids: CASSSRTSGGSGANVLTF. As DNA, the CDR3 is TGTGCCAGCAGCTCCCGGACTAGCGGGGGCTCTGGGGCCAACGTCCTGACTTTC. Full variable domain (outside the CDR3, taken from reference TRBV7-2 and TRBJ2-6): GAGVSQSPSNKVTEKGKDVELRCDPISGHTALYWYRQSLGQGLEFLIYFQGNSAPDKSGLPSDRFSAERTGGSVSTLTIQRTQQEDSAVYLCASSSRTSGGSGANVLTFGAGSRLTVL.

This clone is labeled medium-sized. The genes are TRBV13 and TRBJ2-1; D is perhaps TRBD2 (7 bases). Germline loops: CDR1 PRHDT, CDR2 FYEKMQ (reference sequence). With 4 bases removed from V and 7 bases from J, the gap between germline ends came to 17 bases. The CDR3 totals 15 residues. CDR3 residues: CASSSPGVGGNEQFF. The CDR3 nucleotides read TGTGCCAGCAGCTCCCCAGGGGTCGGGGGGAATGAGCAGTTCTTC.

The chain links TRBV5-1 to TRBJ1-1, with TRBD1 matching over 7 bases. CDR3 size: 14 residues. Losses at the gene ends were 5 bases for V and 3 bases for J; bases not matched to a gene: 7. CDR1 is SGHRS, CDR2 YFSETQ, per germline. The CDR3 DNA reads as TGCGCCAGCAGGTATGACAGGGACCACACTGAAGCTTTCTTT. Protein: CASRYDRDHTEAFF.

The genes are TRBV9 and TRBJ1-4; 9 bases align to TRBD1. The CDR3 runs 14 residues. Trimming took 4 bases from V and 3 from J; bases not matched to a gene: 1. CDR1 is SGDLS, CDR2 YYNGEE, per germline. CDR3 DNA: TGTGCCAGCAGCCGACAGGGGGCTAATGAAAAACTGTTTTTT. It codes for CASSRQGANEKLFF.

This clone was detected once. The chain recombines TRBV19 with TRBJ1-5; perhaps TRBD1 as D (6 bases). The V gene's germline CDR1 is LNHDA and CDR2 SQIVND (reference sequence). The V and J ends lost 4 bases and 6 bases respectively, with 16 bases between them. The CDR3 extends over 15 amino acids. The CDR3 nucleotides are TGTGCCAGTAGTAGCGATTCACCAGGGGTTCAGCCCCAGCATTTT. Protein sequence: CASSSDSPGVQPQHF.

This clone was seen once. The chain recombines TRBV4-3 with TRBJ2-3; TRBD2 is a possible D gene (6 bases). V was cut by 4 bases and J by 0 bases, with 8 bases left in between. The CDR3 runs to 14 residues. Germline assignment: CDR1 LGHNA and CDR2 YSLEER. The CDR3 DNA follows: TGCGCCAGCAGCCTGGGACTGAGCACAGATACGCAGTATTTT. It encodes CASSLGLSTDTQYF.

V gene TRBV6-5 combines with J gene TRBJ2-1; 12 bases map to TRBD1. CDR1 MNHEY and CDR2 SVGAGI come from the germline V gene. With 2 bases clipped from V and 9 bases from J, the junction kept 5 bases outside the gene matches. This CDR3 region has 15 residues. The CDR3 protein is CASSYRGDRGLEQFF. The CDR3 nucleotides are TGTGCCAGCAGTTACCGGGGGGACAGGGGGCTTGAGCAGTTCTTC.

This clone was counted at least ten times. The genes are TRBV19 and TRBJ1-1; weak D call: TRBD1 (5 bases). CDR3 length equals 13 residues. CDR1 and CDR2 (germline): LNHDA, SQIVND (reference sequence). Trimming removed 3 bases from V and 7 bases from J, with 12 bases in between. For the CDR3, the DNA is TGTGCCAGTAGTATTAAGGGGTTTGGTGAAGCTTTCTTT. Residues: CASSIKGFGEAFF.

The CDR3 here is CASSDSGQGYGYTF. CDR3 coding DNA: TGTGCCAGTAGTGATTCGGGACAGGGCTATGGCTACACCTTC. This chain joins TRBV19 and TRBJ1-2, with TRBD1 matching 9 bases. CDR3 size: 14 residues. V shed 5 bases and J 4 bases; nucleotides not matched to a gene: 5. Per the germline V gene, CDR1 is LNHDA and CDR2 is SQIVND (reference sequence).

The V gene is TRBV19, the J gene TRBJ1-1, with TRBD1 matching 7 bases. The germline V gene encodes CDR1 LNHDA and CDR2 SQIVND (reference sequence). Unmatched junction bases numbered 4, after V lost 2 bases and J lost 4 bases. The CDR3 loop spans 14 amino acids. The DNA of the CDR3 is TGTGCCAGTAGTATAACAGGGGAGGTCACTGAAGCTTTCTTT. As protein: CASSITGEVTEAFF.

This chain joins TRBV19 and TRBJ1-2; TRBD1 matches at 8 bases. CDR1 is LNHDA and CDR2 is SQIVND in the germline V gene (reference sequence). This CDR3 region has 14 residues. V shed 7 bases and J 8 bases; nucleotides not matched to a gene: 12. In DNA form, the CDR3 reads TGTGCCAGTATTTCTTCCCGGGACAGGAGGGGCTACACCTTC. Its protein is CASISSRDRRGYTF.

In this sample, this clone turned up once. The chain links TRBV10-3 to TRBJ1-2, with 12 nucleotides matching TRBD1. The CDR3 length is 17 residues. CDR1 is ENHRY and CDR2 is SYGVKD in the germline V gene. V was pared by 0 bases and J by 8 bases, with 10 bases of the junction left unmatched. DNA of the CDR3: TGTGCCATCAGTGAGTCTAGGGTGGGACAGGGGGCGCGAGGCTACACCTTC. It translates to CAISESRVGQGARGYTF.

V usage is TRBV29-1 and J usage is TRBJ1-1, with D possibly being TRBD1 (6 bases). Germline lookup yields CDR1 SQVTM and CDR2 ANQGSEA. V was pared by 7 bases and J by 0 bases, with 15 bases between. This CDR3 is 14 amino acids long. In DNA form, the CDR3 reads TGCAGCGCCGAAACAGGGCCTATGAACACTGAAGCTTTCTTT. Translated, it gives CSAETGPMNTEAFF. The whole variable domain, remainder taken from reference TRBV29-1 and TRBJ1-1, is SAVISQKPSRDICQRGTSLTIQCQVDSQVTMMFWYRQQPGQSLTLIATANQGSEATYESGFVIDKFPISRPNLTFSTLTVSNMSPEDSSIYLCSAETGPMNTEAFFGQGTRLTVV.

The V call is TRBV7-2, the J call TRBJ2-3; no reliable D call. The CDR3 is 14 residues long. V was pared by 10 bases and J by 0 bases, with 14 bases between. Germline lookup yields CDR1 SGHTA and CDR2 FQGNSA. CDR3 bases: TGTGCCACCCGGTCCGGAGCTAGCACAGATACGCAGTATTTT. Protein: CATRSGASTDTQYF.

This clone was counted between two and nine times. This sequence joins TRBV2 and TRBJ1-1; D call uncertain. The germline V gene has CDR1 SNHLY and CDR2 FYNNEI. The CDR3 extends over 13 amino acids. The germline V and J ends were trimmed by 1 base and 7 bases, with 10 bases remaining between them. CDR3: CASSEDSGREAFF. Here the CDR3 DNA reads TGTGCCAGCAGTGAAGATAGCGGACGTGAAGCTTTCTTT.

CDR3 region: CASSFGRRGGDEQYF. In nucleotides, the CDR3 is TGTGCCAGCAGTTTCGGTCGGCGGGGGGGCGACGAGCAGTACTTC. The chain is built from TRBV27 and TRBJ2-7, with 9 bases lining up with TRBD2. J lost 5 bases, V lost 3 bases, and 8 bases had no gene match. CDR3 length equals 15 residues. In germline, CDR1 is MNHEY, CDR2 SMNVEV (reference sequence).

Only one count was recorded for this clone. V gene TRBV19 combines with J gene TRBJ1-3; D is perhaps TRBD1 (6 bases). V was pared by 5 bases and J by 1 base, with 9 bases between. The CDR3 is 14 residues long. CDR1 and CDR2 from the germline V gene are LNHDA and SQIVND (reference sequence). The CDR3 nucleotides read TGTGCCAGTAGTGCTCAGGGGTCTGGAAACACCATATATTTT. Protein: CASSAQGSGNTIYF.

The chain has TRBV7-9 and TRBJ2-1; D may be TRBD1 (6 bases). The ends were cut back, 3 bases at V and 6 bases at J, with 6 bases in the middle. This CDR3 region has 12 residues. CDR1 and CDR2 (germline): SEHNR, FQNEAQ (reference sequence). The CDR3 sequence: CASSLDSNEQFF. The CDR3 DNA follows: TGTGCCAGCAGCTTGGACAGCAATGAGCAGTTCTTC.

The chain joins TRBV5-4 to TRBJ1-2, with 9 nucleotides matching TRBD1. This CDR3 comprises 14 residues. CDR1 and CDR2 from the germline V gene are SGHNT and YYREEE (reference sequence). J gave up 5 bases and V 4 bases, and 6 bases lay outside the gene matches. As DNA, the CDR3 is TGTGCCAGCAGCACAGACAGGGGGGCGTATGGCTACACCTTC. It specifies CASSTDRGAYGYTF.

The chain employs TRBV5-6 and TRBJ2-1; D gene uncertain. Trimming stripped 1 base from V and 0 bases from J, with 8 bases between. This CDR3 comprises 15 residues. Germline CDR1 SGHDT, CDR2 YYEEEE. This chain's CDR3 is CASSLPQDSYNEQFF. In nucleotides, the CDR3 is TGTGCCAGCAGCTTGCCCCAGGACTCCTACAATGAGCAGTTCTTC.

V gene TRBV2 combines with J gene TRBJ1-1, with 7 positions matching TRBD1. Losses at the gene ends were 10 bases for V and 7 bases for J; bases not matched to a gene: 21. The CDR3 is made up of 16 amino acids. Germline V CDR1 and CDR2: SNHLY, FYNNEI. The CDR3 protein is CATRGGRGGIKIEAFF. For the CDR3, the DNA is TGTGCCACCAGGGGGGGGCGCGGAGGAATTAAGATTGAAGCTTTCTTT.

This rearrangement joins TRBV7-2 to TRBJ2-1, with D possibly matching TRBD1 (5 bases). This CDR3 has 17 amino acids. V lost 4 bases to trimming and J lost 5 bases, with 21 bases between them. Looked up from germline, CDR1 is SGHTA and CDR2 is FQGNSA. The chain's CDR3 is CASSSYTQGKGHNEQFF. CDR3 nucleotide sequence: TGTGCCAGCAGCTCCTACACCCAGGGAAAGGGCCACAATGAGCAGTTCTTC.

This chain joins TRBV7-7 and TRBJ1-1, with D tentatively TRBD1 (5 bases). The CDR3 length is 13 residues. Germline V gene lookup returns CDR1 SSHAT and CDR2 FNYEAQ (reference sequence). Trimming removed 2 bases from V and 3 bases from J, with 7 bases in between. The CDR3: CASSLTGYTEAFF. Here the CDR3 DNA reads TGTGCCAGCAGCTTAACAGGTTACACTGAAGCTTTCTTT.

The V call is TRBV28, the J call TRBJ1-2, with 10 bases fitting TRBD1. V was clipped by 3 bases and J by 7 bases; unmatched bases: 8. Germline CDR1 reads MDHEN; CDR2 reads SYDVKM. The CDR3 totals 15 residues. This CDR3 is CASSLGQGRLGGYTF. CDR3 DNA: TGTGCCAGCAGTTTGGGACAGGGGCGGCTGGGTGGCTACACCTTC.